Following are 10 T cell receptor beta chains from one sample sequenced in a study of cytomegalovirus exposure and HLA in healthy donors. The PCR contained 60 Vbeta and 13 Jbeta primers. Clones were sequenced by immunoSEQ multiplex PCR, and TCRdb holds only the in-frame ones, with some missing. The profile shows under 200,000 clones, roughly 73% of them singletons. Specimen: PBMCs. The receptor set was obtained from a woman aged 30 to 39 in good health and CMV-seronegative.

The genes are TRBV7-3 and TRBJ2-3; TRBD1 matches at 7 bases. From germline, CDR1 is SGHTA and CDR2 FQGTGA. The length of the CDR3 is 15 residues. With 5 bases clipped from V and 4 bases from J, the junction kept 9 bases outside the gene matches. CDR3 DNA sequence: TGTGCCAGCAGCGGAACCGGGACAGCCTCAGATACGCAGTATTTT. Protein: CASSGTGTASDTQYF.

CDR3 sequence (DNA): TGTGCCAGCAGTACGGGGGGGACAGGGGGCAACGAGCAGTACTTC. Protein: CASSTGGTGGNEQYF. The chain is built from TRBV6-1 and TRBJ2-7; 12 nucleotides align to TRBD1. Germline values: CDR1 MNHNS, CDR2 SASEGT. J was trimmed by 5 bases and V by 5 bases; bases with no gene match: 7. This CDR3 region has 15 residues.

This clone was detected a few times. The CDR3 region is CASSTRTNHNEQFF. The CDR3 nucleotides read TGTGCCAGCAGCACCCGGACTAACCACAATGAGCAGTTCTTC. The V gene is TRBV9, the J gene TRBJ2-1; perhaps TRBD2 as D (6 bases). Trimming cost V 4 bases and J 5 bases, with 13 bases left between them. Germline V gene sequence: CDR1 SGDLS, CDR2 YYNGEE. The CDR3 is 14 amino acids.

The chain carries TRBV2 and TRBJ1-1; D gene unclear. Per the germline V gene, CDR1 is SNHLY and CDR2 is FYNNEI. The CDR3 has 15 amino acids. Trimming took off 6 bases at V and 2 bases at J, with 16 bases between the two ends. DNA for the CDR3: TGTGCCAGCAGCAAGACCCCGACGGGAAACACTGAAGCTTTCTTT. Amino acids: CASSKTPTGNTEAFF.

The genes are TRBV30 and TRBJ2-1, with TRBD2 matching 8 bases. The V gene's germline CDR1 is GTSNPN and CDR2 SVGIG (reference sequence). The junction had 9 bases not matched to a gene; V was cut back by 0 bases and J by 8 bases. This CDR3 region has 15 residues. The CDR3 DNA follows: TGTGCCTGGAGTGTGGGAGCGGGAGTCCCGGATGAGCAGTTCTTC. Its protein is CAWSVGAGVPDEQFF. The variable domain in full, with the rest retrieved from reference TRBV30 and TRBJ2-1, is SQTIHQWPATLVQPVGSPLSLECTVEGTSNPNLYWYRQAAGRGLQLLFYSVGIGQISSEVPQNLSASRPQDRQFILSSKKLLLSDSGFYLCAWSVGAGVPDEQFFGPGTRLTVL.

This clone was found many times. The J gene is TRBJ1-1, the V gene TRBV5-1; a weak D match, TRBD1 (6 bases). Trimming stripped 1 base from V and 1 base from J, with 8 bases between. This CDR3 has 14 amino acids. The germline V gene has CDR1 SGHRS and CDR2 YFSETQ. The DNA of the CDR3 is TGCGCCAGCAGCTTGACAGGGAAGAACACTGAAGCTTTCTTT. It encodes CASSLTGKNTEAFF.

Here the CDR3 reads CASSKTGDYGYTF. In DNA form, the CDR3 reads TGTGCCAGCAGTAAGACAGGGGACTATGGCTACACCTTC. The J gene is TRBJ1-2, the V gene TRBV2; 8 positions match TRBD1. The trim removed 5 bases at V and 3 bases at J, leaving 2 bases unmatched. From germline, CDR1 is SNHLY and CDR2 FYNNEI. The length of the CDR3 is 13 residues.

The CDR3 protein is CASSYQASGILPQYF. The CDR3 region has the DNA TGTGCCAGCAGTTACCAGGCTAGCGGGATCCTTCCCCAGTACTTC. This chain joins TRBV6-5 and TRBJ2-5; 9 nucleotides align to TRBD2. CDR1 MNHEY and CDR2 SVGAGI come from the germline V gene. Trimming cost V 2 bases and J 9 bases; bases outside gene matches: 10. The length of the CDR3 is 15 residues.

J is TRBJ2-1 and V is TRBV7-2, with D tentatively TRBD1 (5 bases). The CDR3 totals 13 residues. V lost 8 bases, J lost 9 bases, and 17 bases lay in between. CDR1 SGHTA and CDR2 FQGNSA come from the germline V gene. CDR3 in amino acids: CASSSRVDAEQFF. Here the CDR3 DNA reads TGTGCCAGCTCCTCCAGGGTCGATGCTGAGCAGTTCTTC.

The chain has TRBV27 and TRBJ1-1, with D perhaps TRBD1 (5 bases). CDR3 length: 14 amino acids. The V and J ends lost 4 bases and 7 bases respectively, with 16 bases between them. The germline gives CDR1 MNHEY, CDR2 SMNVEV (reference sequence). Here the CDR3 reads CASSSYRGSGEAFF. The DNA of the CDR3 is TGTGCCAGCAGTTCTTATAGGGGTAGTGGTGAAGCTTTCTTT.